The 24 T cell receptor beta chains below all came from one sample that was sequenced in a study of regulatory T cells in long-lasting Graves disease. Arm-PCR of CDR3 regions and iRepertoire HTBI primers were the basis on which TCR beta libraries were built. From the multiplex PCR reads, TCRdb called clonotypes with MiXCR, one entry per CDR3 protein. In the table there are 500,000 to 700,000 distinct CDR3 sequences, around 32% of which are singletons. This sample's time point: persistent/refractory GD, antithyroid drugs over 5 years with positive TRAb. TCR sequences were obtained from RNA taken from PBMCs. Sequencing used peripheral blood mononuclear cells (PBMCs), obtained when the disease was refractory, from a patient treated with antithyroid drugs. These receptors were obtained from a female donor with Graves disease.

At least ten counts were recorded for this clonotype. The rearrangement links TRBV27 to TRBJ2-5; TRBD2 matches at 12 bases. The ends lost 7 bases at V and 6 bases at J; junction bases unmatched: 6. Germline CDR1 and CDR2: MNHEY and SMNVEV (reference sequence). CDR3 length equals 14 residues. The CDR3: CASKTSGRSQTQYF. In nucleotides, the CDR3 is TGTGCCAGCAAAACTAGCGGGAGGTCGCAGACCCAGTACTTC.

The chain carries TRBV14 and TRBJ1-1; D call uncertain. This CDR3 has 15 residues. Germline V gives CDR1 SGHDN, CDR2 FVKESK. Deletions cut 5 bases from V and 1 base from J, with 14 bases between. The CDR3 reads CASSDWQSPNTEAFF. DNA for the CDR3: TGTGCCAGCAGCGACTGGCAGTCCCCGAACACTGAAGCTTTCTTT. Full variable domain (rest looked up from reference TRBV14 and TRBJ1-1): EAGVTQFPSHSVIEKGQTVTLRCDPISGHDNLYWYRRVMGKEIKFLLHFVKESKQDESGMPNNRFLAERTGGTYSTLKVQPAELEDSGVYFCASSDWQSPNTEAFFGQGTRLTVV.

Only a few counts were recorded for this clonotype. The DNA for the CDR3 is TGTGCCAGCAGCTTGTCAGTTTTTGGTGACAATCAGCCCCAGCATTTT. It yields the protein CASSLSVFGDNQPQHF. This rearrangement joins TRBV5-5 to TRBJ1-5; D gene unclear. CDR1 and CDR2 (germline): SGHKS, YYEKEE (reference sequence). V shed 1 base and J shed 3 bases, with 14 bases lying between them. The CDR3 contains 16 residues. The variable domain in full, completed from reference TRBV5-5 and TRBJ1-5, reads DAGVTQSPTHLIKTRGQQVTLRCSPISGHKSVSWYQQVLGQGPQFIFQYYEKEERGRGNFPDRFSARQFPNYSSELNVNALLLGDSALYLCASSLSVFGDNQPQHFGDGTRLSIL.

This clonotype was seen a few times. The DNA for the CDR3 is TGTGCCAGCAGCGCGCGACAGACCTACGAGCAGTACTTC. It is translated as CASSARQTYEQYF. The chain uses TRBV3-1 and TRBJ2-7; possibly TRBD1 for D (5 bases). Trimming removed 5 bases at V and 2 bases at J, with 10 bases between. CDR1 is LGHDT, CDR2 YNNKEL, per germline (reference sequence). The CDR3 is 13 residues long.

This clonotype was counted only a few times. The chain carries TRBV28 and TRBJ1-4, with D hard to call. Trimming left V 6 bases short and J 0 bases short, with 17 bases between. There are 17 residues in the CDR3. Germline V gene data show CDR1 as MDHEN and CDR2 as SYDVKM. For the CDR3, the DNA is TGTGCCAGCAGCCATTCGGCGAGAGGCCCAACTAATGAAAAACTGTTTTTT. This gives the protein CASSHSARGPTNEKLFF.

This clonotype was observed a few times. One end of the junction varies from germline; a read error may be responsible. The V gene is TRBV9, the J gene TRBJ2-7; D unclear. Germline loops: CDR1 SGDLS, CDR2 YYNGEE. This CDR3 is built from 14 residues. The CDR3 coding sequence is TGTGCCAGCAGCGCCGACTCGGCGGCGTACGAGCAGTGCTTC. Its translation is CASSADSAAYEQCF.

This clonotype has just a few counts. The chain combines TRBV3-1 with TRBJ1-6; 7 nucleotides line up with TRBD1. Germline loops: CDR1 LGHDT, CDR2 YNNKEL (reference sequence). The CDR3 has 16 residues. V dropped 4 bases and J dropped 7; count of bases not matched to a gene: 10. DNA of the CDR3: TGTGCCAGCAGCCCCGGGACAGTGGTCCGGAATTCACCCCTCCACTTT. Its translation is CASSPGTVVRNSPLHF.

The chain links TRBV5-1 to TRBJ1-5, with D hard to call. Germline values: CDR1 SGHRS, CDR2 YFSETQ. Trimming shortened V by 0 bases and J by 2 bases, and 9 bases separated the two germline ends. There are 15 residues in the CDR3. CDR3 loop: CASSLDGNGNQPQHF. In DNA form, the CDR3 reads TGCGCCAGCAGCTTGGACGGGAATGGCAATCAGCCCCAGCATTTT. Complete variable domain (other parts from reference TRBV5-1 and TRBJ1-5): KAGVTQTPRYLIKTRGQQVTLSCSPISGHRSVSWYQQTPGQGLQFLFEYFSETQRNKGNFPGRFSGRQFSNSRSEMNVSTLELGDSALYLCASSLDGNGNQPQHFGDGTRLSIL.

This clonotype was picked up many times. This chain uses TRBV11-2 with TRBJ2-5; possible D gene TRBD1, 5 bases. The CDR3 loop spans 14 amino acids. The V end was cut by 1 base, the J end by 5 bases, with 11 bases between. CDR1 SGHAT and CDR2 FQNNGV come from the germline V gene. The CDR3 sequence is CASSLGQGTETQYF. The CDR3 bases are TGTGCCAGCAGCTTAGGTCAGGGTACCGAGACCCAGTACTTC.

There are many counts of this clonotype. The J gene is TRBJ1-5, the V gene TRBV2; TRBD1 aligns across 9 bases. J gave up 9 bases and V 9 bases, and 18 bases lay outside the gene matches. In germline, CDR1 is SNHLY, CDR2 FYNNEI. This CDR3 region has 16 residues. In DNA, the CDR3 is TGTGCCAGTTCCCGGGACAGGGTATCCCATAGTGGGCCCCAGCATTTT. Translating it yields CASSRDRVSHSGPQHF.

The CDR3 region has the DNA TGTGCCACCAGTGATGATAGCAGGAGCACAGATACGCAGTATTTT. Protein product: CATSDDSRSTDTQYF. The genes are TRBV24-1 and TRBJ2-3; no clear D. V lost 3 bases to trimming and J lost 0 bases, with 9 bases between them. There are 15 residues in the CDR3. Germline V lookup: CDR1 KGHDR, CDR2 SFDVKD.

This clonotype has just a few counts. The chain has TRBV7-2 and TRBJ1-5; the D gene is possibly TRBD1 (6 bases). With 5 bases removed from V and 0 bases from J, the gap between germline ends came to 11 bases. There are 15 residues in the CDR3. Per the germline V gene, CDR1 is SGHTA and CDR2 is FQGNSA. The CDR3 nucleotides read TGTGCCAGCAGCATAGGACAGACTAGCAATCAGCCCCAGCATTTT. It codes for CASSIGQTSNQPQHF.

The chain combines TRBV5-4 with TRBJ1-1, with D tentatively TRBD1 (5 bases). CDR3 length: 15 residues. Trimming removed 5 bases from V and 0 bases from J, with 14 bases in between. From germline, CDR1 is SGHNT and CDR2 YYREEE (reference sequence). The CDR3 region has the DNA TGTGCCAGCAGGGCCGGGACGGTTTTGAACACTGAAGCTTTCTTT. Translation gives CASRAGTVLNTEAFF.

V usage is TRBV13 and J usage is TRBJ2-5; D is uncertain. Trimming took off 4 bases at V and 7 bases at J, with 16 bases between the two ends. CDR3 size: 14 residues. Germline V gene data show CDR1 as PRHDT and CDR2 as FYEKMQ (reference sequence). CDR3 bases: TGTGCCAGCAGCTCAAAAGACGGGCTCGCGACCCAGTACTTC. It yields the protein CASSSKDGLATQYF.

CDR3 in amino acids: CASSKILKQETQYF. In DNA, the CDR3 is TGTGCCAGCAGCAAAATACTGAAGCAAGAGACCCAGTACTTC. The chain recombines TRBV7-9 with TRBJ2-5; D not certain. V shed 5 bases and J shed 2 bases, with 12 bases lying between them. The CDR3 consists of 14 residues. CDR1 and CDR2 (germline): SEHNR, FQNEAQ (reference sequence).

CDR3 sequence (DNA): TGTGCCAGCATCCCGGGACAAGGACGGGCTGAGCAGTTCTTC. Its protein is CASIPGQGRAEQFF. The gene calls are TRBV6-1 and TRBJ2-1; D might be TRBD1 (6 bases). V was shortened by 7 bases and J by 9 bases, with 19 bases between the two germline ends. The CDR3 has 14 residues. Germline lookup yields CDR1 MNHNS and CDR2 SASEGT.

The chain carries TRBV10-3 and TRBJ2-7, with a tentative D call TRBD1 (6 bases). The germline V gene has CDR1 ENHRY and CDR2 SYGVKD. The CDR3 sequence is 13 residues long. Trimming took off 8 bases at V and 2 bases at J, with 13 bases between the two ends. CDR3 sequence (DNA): TGTGCCATCGCCCAGGGGTTTACCTACGAGCAGTACTTC. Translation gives CAIAQGFTYEQYF.

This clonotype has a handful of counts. The CDR3 DNA reads TGCAGTGCTAGAGCGACAGGGAGCTACGAGCAGTACTTC. Protein: CSARATGSYEQYF. This rearrangement joins TRBV20-1 to TRBJ2-7; 7 nucleotides match TRBD1. The V segment lost 1 base and the J segment 3 bases; nucleotides outside the gene matches: 3. Germline V gene sequence: CDR1 DFQATT, CDR2 SNEGSKA (reference sequence). The CDR3 runs 13 residues.

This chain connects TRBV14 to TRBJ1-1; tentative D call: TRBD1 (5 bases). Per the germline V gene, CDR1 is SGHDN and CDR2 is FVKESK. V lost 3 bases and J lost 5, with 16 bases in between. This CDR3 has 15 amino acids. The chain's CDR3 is CASSHRQSPRTEAFF. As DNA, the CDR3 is TGTGCCAGCAGCCACCGACAGTCCCCGAGGACTGAAGCTTTCTTT.

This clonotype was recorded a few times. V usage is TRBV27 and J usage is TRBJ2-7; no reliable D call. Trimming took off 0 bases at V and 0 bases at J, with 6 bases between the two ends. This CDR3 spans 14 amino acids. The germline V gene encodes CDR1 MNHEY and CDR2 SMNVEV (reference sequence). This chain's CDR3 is CASSLSSISYEQYF. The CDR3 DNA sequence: TGTGCCAGCAGTTTATCCTCCATCTCCTACGAGCAGTACTTC.

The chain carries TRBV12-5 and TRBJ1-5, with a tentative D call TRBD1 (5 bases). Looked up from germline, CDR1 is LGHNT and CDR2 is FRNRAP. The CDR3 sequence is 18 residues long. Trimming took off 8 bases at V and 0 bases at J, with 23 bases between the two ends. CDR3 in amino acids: CASTETVQHPYSNQPQHF. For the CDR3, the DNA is TGTGCTAGTACTGAGACAGTCCAGCACCCCTATAGCAATCAGCCCCAGCATTTT.

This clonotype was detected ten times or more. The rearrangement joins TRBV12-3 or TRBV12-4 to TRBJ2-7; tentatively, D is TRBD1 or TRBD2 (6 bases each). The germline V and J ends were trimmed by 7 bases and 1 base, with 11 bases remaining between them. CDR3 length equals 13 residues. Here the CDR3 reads CASTQGGSYEQYF. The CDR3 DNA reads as TGTGCCAGCACACAAGGGGGGTCCTACGAGCAGTACTTC.

The CDR3 DNA reads TGTGCCAGTAGTATCGCGATGAACACTGAAGCTTTCTTT. Its translation: CASSIAMNTEAFF. The chain employs TRBV19 and TRBJ1-1; D gene ambiguous. CDR3 size: 13 residues. Germline V CDR1 and CDR2: LNHDA, SQIVND (reference sequence). Deletions cut 3 bases from V and 0 bases from J, with 5 bases between.

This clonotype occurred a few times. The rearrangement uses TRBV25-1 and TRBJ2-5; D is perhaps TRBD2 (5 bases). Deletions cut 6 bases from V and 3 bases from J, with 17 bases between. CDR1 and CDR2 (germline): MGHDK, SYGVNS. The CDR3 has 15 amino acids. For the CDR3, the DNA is TGTGCCAGCAGCAACGAAGAGAAAGCGGAAGAGACCCAGTACTTC. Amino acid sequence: CASSNEEKAEETQYF.